This T cell receptor (beta chain) was documented in a study of cytomegalovirus exposure and HLA in healthy donors. Study results and limitations: Reports showed the classifier diagnosing cytomegalovirus status with high specificity and sensitivity. Per a prior analysis, the majority of TCR beta V segments were productive roughly 87% or roughly 30% of the time.

As concerns this clone: What it binds is not known.

Primers: 60 Vbeta forward and 13 Jbeta reverse. Some clones are missing from TCRdb's copy, which holds only in-frame ones; the method was immunoSEQ multiplex PCR. The top ten clones hold more than 7% of a sample with about 200,000 clones, about an eighth of them seen once. The V gene's germline CDR1 is SGHRS and CDR2 YFSETQ. This CDR3 has 13 amino acids. V was pared by 6 bases and J by 6 bases, with 12 bases between. The TCR comes from a man aged 45-65 years in good health and CMV-seropositive. The chain combines TRBV5-1 with TRBJ2-2; D may be TRBD2 (6 bases). Sequenced material: PBMCs. CDR3 DNA: TGCGCCAGCAAGCTTGAGCGGGCCGGGGAGCTGTTTTTT. The encoded protein is CASKLERAGELFF.